This T cell receptor beta chain was sequenced during a study of blood T cell repertoires in COVID-19. Study details: Sites across the United States, Italy and Spain contributed samples from acute and convalescent COVID-19. T cells, B-cell-depleted T cells, or PBMCs supplied cDNA or gDNA.

The germline V gene encodes CDR1 SGHTA and CDR2 FQGNSA. V dropped 3 bases and J dropped 6; count of bases not matched to a gene: 7. The CDR3 length is 16 residues. The authors' processing: Quantification of nucleated cells was approximated via reference gene primer amplification. The method was immunoSEQ multiplex PCR; TCRdb's version includes in-frame clones alone and lacks a portion of them. From that table come the V and J calls and clone size; the DNA was used to work out D and trimming. The sample shows roughly 42,000 clones, around 85% of them seen only once. Sequenced sample: peripheral blood. The origin of this receptor is a human donor in a cohort sampled during active COVID-19. This rearrangement joins TRBV7-2 to TRBJ1-6; 8 positions match TRBD1. The CDR3 loop is CASSFPGQGSNSPLHF. The DNA for the CDR3 is TGTGCCAGCAGCTTCCCCGGACAGGGTAGTAATTCACCCCTCCACTTT.